These 31 T cell receptor beta chains were all obtained from the same sample, sequenced in a study of T cells in localized non-small cell lung cancer. The repertoire was sequenced with immunoSEQ multiplex PCR; TCRdb's copy has only in-frame clones and lacks some. Altogether some 34,000 clones are present, about four fifths being singletons, with the ten largest covering 15% to 20%. The material sequenced was peripheral blood, taken before any cancer treatment. The receptors here all came from an older male donor with stage III squamous cell lung carcinoma.

The chain recombines TRBV6-5 with TRBJ1-2; D perhaps matches TRBD1 (5 bases). CDR3 length: 14 amino acids. The germline V gene has CDR1 MNHEY and CDR2 SVGAGI. Trimming removed 2 bases at V and 2 bases at J, with 9 bases between. CDR3 bases: TGTGCCAGCAGTTACGACAGCCAGAACTATGGCTACACCTTC. This gives the protein CASSYDSQNYGYTF.

In nucleotides, the CDR3 is TGCAGCGTTGAAGGATGGACAGGGGGCCACGAGCAGTACTTC. It yields the protein CSVEGWTGGHEQYF. V and J are TRBV29-1 and TRBJ2-7; 11 bases agree with TRBD1. V lost 1 base, J lost 5 bases, and 4 bases stayed unmatched. Per germline, CDR1 SQVTM and CDR2 ANQGSEA. The CDR3 has 14 residues.

CDR3 in amino acids: CASSPRKTANYGYTF. DNA for the CDR3: TGTGCCAGCAGCCCTAGGAAGACAGCCAACTATGGCTACACCTTC. The chain carries TRBV9 and TRBJ1-2; D may be TRBD1 (5 bases). This CDR3 comprises 15 residues. V was cut by 4 bases and J by 2 bases, with 15 bases left in between. From germline, CDR1 is SGDLS and CDR2 YYNGEE.

The chain joins TRBV6-6 to TRBJ2-7; D remains ambiguous. Germline V gene data show CDR1 as MNHNY and CDR2 as SVGAGI (reference sequence). V shed 2 bases and J shed 2 bases, with 7 bases lying between them. This CDR3 contains 13 residues. The DNA for the CDR3 is TGTGCCAGCAGTTACGACGGCGCCTACGAGCAGTACTTC. Protein sequence: CASSYDGAYEQYF.

The chain links TRBV2 to TRBJ1-2; 11 positions agree with TRBD1. CDR1 and CDR2 (germline): SNHLY, FYNNEI. V shed 3 bases, J shed 6 bases, and the junction held 3 bases outside the gene matches. This CDR3 contains 14 residues. This chain's CDR3 is CASSDGTGGDGYTF. The CDR3 region has the DNA TGTGCCAGCAGTGATGGGACAGGGGGTGATGGCTACACCTTC.

In DNA, the CDR3 is TGTGCCAGCGCCCGACTAGCGGGGGTCCCAGGAGATACGCAGTATTTT. Residues: CASARLAGVPGDTQYF. This chain uses TRBV28 with TRBJ2-3; TRBD2 matches 12 bases. V lost 8 bases to trimming and J lost 5 bases; unmatched junction nucleotides: 11. Germline assignment: CDR1 MDHEN and CDR2 SYDVKM. The CDR3 consists of 16 residues.

J is TRBJ1-1 and V is TRBV29-1; D gene ambiguous. Germline V gives CDR1 SQVTM, CDR2 ANQGSEA. The ends were cut back, 3 bases at V and 4 bases at J, with 12 bases in the middle. There are 13 residues in the CDR3. The CDR3 coding sequence is TGCAGCGTTGAGCAAGGCGGCCGCACTGAAGCTTTCTTT. This translates into CSVEQGGRTEAFF. Based on the CDR3 plus reference TRBV29-1 and TRBJ1-1, the full variable domain is SAVISQKPSRDICQRGTSLTIQCQVDSQVTMMFWYRQQPGQSLTLIATANQGSEATYESGFVIDKFPISRPNLTFSTLTVSNMSPEDSSIYLCSVEQGGRTEAFFGQGTRLTVV.

The V gene is TRBV7-8, the J gene TRBJ1-3, with D perhaps TRBD1 (5 bases). CDR1 is SGHVS, CDR2 FQNEAQ, per germline. The CDR3 runs 14 residues. The V gene lost 4 bases and the J gene lost 4 bases, with 11 bases spanning the gap. The CDR3 protein is CASSSSAGGNTIYF. CDR3 coding DNA: TGTGCCAGCAGCTCCTCAGCAGGGGGAAACACCATATATTTT.

The chain employs TRBV4-3 and TRBJ2-5; D uncertain. From germline, CDR1 is LGHNA and CDR2 YSLEER. Trimming removed 1 base from V and 1 base from J, with 10 bases in between. This CDR3 has 15 amino acids. CDR3 in DNA: TGCGCCAGCAGCCAAGGGAGAGGAATCCAAGAGACCCAGTACTTC. Its protein product is CASSQGRGIQETQYF.

Here the CDR3 DNA reads TGTGCCAGCAGCTTGGATCGGCCCGCGGGGGGGGAGCTGTTTTTT. As protein: CASSLDRPAGGELFF. V usage is TRBV5-4 and J usage is TRBJ2-2; perhaps TRBD2 as D (6 bases). The CDR3 is made up of 15 amino acids. Trimming removed 0 bases from V and 8 bases from J, with 14 bases in between. In germline, CDR1 is SGHNT, CDR2 YYREEE (reference sequence).

The chain joins TRBV4-3 to TRBJ2-1; no firm D call. The CDR3 is made up of 14 amino acids. V dropped 4 bases and J dropped 4 bases, with 11 bases sitting between them. Germline CDR1 LGHNA, CDR2 YSLEER. The CDR3 nucleotides read TGCGCCAGCAGCCTAAAGGGCCAATACAATGAGCAGTTCTTC. Protein product: CASSLKGQYNEQFF.

This clone occurred a few times. The rearrangement joins TRBV10-3 to TRBJ1-2; no definite D call. V shed 7 bases and J shed 2 bases, with 11 bases lying between them. The germline gives CDR1 ENHRY, CDR2 SYGVKD. The CDR3 is made up of 13 amino acids. CDR3 coding DNA: TGTGCCATCACCCTGACACCCAACTATGGCTACACCTTC. It codes for CAITLTPNYGYTF.

J is TRBJ2-3 and V is TRBV7-2; TRBD2 agrees at 7 bases. This CDR3 comprises 15 residues. J was trimmed by 2 bases and V by 1 base; bases with no gene match: 3. Germline CDR1 is SGHTA and CDR2 is FQGNSA. The CDR3 reads CASSLVRDYTDTQYF. CDR3 coding DNA: TGTGCCAGCAGCTTAGTAAGGGACTACACAGATACGCAGTATTTT.

V gene TRBV27 combines with J gene TRBJ1-2; D gene unclear. The CDR3 is 14 amino acids. V lost 3 bases to trimming and J lost 4 bases, with 12 bases between them. Germline-derived CDR1 and CDR2 are MNHEY and SMNVEV (reference sequence). The CDR3 sequence: CASSFSQQSYGYTF. Here the CDR3 DNA reads TGTGCCAGCAGTTTCTCACAGCAAAGCTATGGCTACACCTTC.

CDR3 loop: CASSLNSNYGYTF. The CDR3 DNA reads TGTGCCAGCAGCTTAAACAGTAACTATGGCTACACCTTC. This sequence joins TRBV11-1 and TRBJ1-2; D call uncertain. With 2 bases removed from V and 1 base from J, the gap between germline ends came to 5 bases. CDR1 and CDR2 (germline): SGHAT, FQDESV (reference sequence). The CDR3 length is 13 residues.

This clone was counted a few times. V is TRBV28 and J is TRBJ2-3; 9 bases line up with TRBD2. Germline V gene lookup returns CDR1 MDHEN and CDR2 SYDVKM. Losses at the gene ends were 2 bases for V and 2 bases for J; bases not matched to a gene: 5. CDR3 size: 16 residues. CDR3 protein: CASSLMGGRATDTQYF. CDR3 coding DNA: TGTGCCAGCAGTTTAATGGGCGGGAGGGCCACAGATACGCAGTATTTT.

V is TRBV6-6 and J is TRBJ1-1; no clear D gene. Germline assignment: CDR1 MNHNY and CDR2 SVGAGI (reference sequence). This CDR3 comprises 15 residues. Trimming left V 0 bases short and J 2 bases short, with 10 bases between. The CDR3 sequence: CASSYSHRDNTEAFF. CDR3 nucleotide sequence: TGTGCCAGCAGTTACTCGCACAGAGATAACACTGAAGCTTTCTTT.

The chain links TRBV28 to TRBJ2-1; TRBD2 matches at 12 bases. Per germline, CDR1 MDHEN and CDR2 SYDVKM. The V gene end was trimmed by 0 bases and the J gene end by 6 bases; junction bases not matched to a gene: 0. CDR3 length equals 15 residues. CDR3 protein: CASSLWTSGSNEQFF. CDR3 DNA: TGTGCCAGCAGTTTATGGACTAGCGGGAGCAATGAGCAGTTCTTC.

The chain is built from TRBV2 and TRBJ2-1; TRBD1 might be the D (6 bases). V was cut by 5 bases and J by 2 bases, with 10 bases left in between. This CDR3 has 14 amino acids. Per the germline V gene, CDR1 is SNHLY and CDR2 is FYNNEI. CDR3 in amino acids: CASSTDSTYNEQFF. The CDR3 DNA reads TGTGCCAGCAGTACGGACAGTACCTACAATGAGCAGTTCTTC.

V is TRBV5-4 and J is TRBJ2-5, with TRBD2 identical over 11 bases. V dropped 1 base and J dropped 5; count of bases not matched to a gene: 4. The CDR3 loop spans 15 amino acids. Germline V gene lookup returns CDR1 SGHNT and CDR2 YYREEE (reference sequence). The CDR3 DNA follows: TGTGCCAGCAGCTTGAAACTAGCGGGGGATGAGACCCAGTACTTC. Amino acids: CASSLKLAGDETQYF.

The J gene is TRBJ1-1, the V gene TRBV5-8, with 7 bases lining up with TRBD1. The CDR3 spans 16 residues. V lost 2 bases, J lost 1 base, and 8 bases stayed unmatched. CDR1 and CDR2 from the germline V gene are SGHTS and YDEGEE. The DNA for the CDR3 is TGTGCCAGCAGCTTTGGGCAGGGGGGGAGGAACACTGAAGCTTTCTTT. It translates to CASSFGQGGRNTEAFF.

This chain uses TRBV28 with TRBJ1-1, with 9 bases matching TRBD1. The length of the CDR3 is 17 residues. The V gene end was trimmed by 2 bases and the J gene end by 1 base; junction bases not matched to a gene: 8. In germline, CDR1 is MDHEN, CDR2 SYDVKM. The CDR3 region is CASSLGTGSVWNTEAFF. The DNA of the CDR3 is TGTGCCAGCAGTTTAGGGACAGGGTCCGTTTGGAACACTGAAGCTTTCTTT. The full variable domain, its missing parts supplied by reference TRBV28 and TRBJ1-1, is DVKVTQSSRYLVKRTGEKVFLECVQDMDHENMFWYRQDPGLGLRLIYFSYDVKMKEKGDIPEGYSVSREKKERFSLILESASTNQTSMYLCASSLGTGSVWNTEAFFGQGTRLTVV.

V and J are TRBV7-2 and TRBJ1-5; tentatively, D is TRBD1 (6 bases). Trimming removed 5 bases at V and 10 bases at J, with 24 bases between. Germline CDR1 is SGHTA and CDR2 is FQGNSA. This CDR3 comprises 16 residues. The CDR3 sequence is CASSTSRGAALRPQHF. In DNA form, the CDR3 reads TGTGCCAGCAGCACCAGTAGGGGGGCGGCTCTAAGACCCCAGCATTTT.

The chain is built from TRBV7-8 and TRBJ1-4, with D perhaps matching TRBD1 (5 bases). The V end lost 0 bases, the J end lost 7 bases, and 15 bases lay between the germline ends. The CDR3 has 16 residues. Germline CDR1 SGHVS, CDR2 FQNEAQ. DNA of the CDR3: TGTGCCAGCAGCTTAGCGCGGTGGGGGGTTGGTGAAAAACTGTTTTTT. Protein: CASSLARWGVGEKLFF.

V usage is TRBV7-6 and J usage is TRBJ1-3; 8 bases are a match to TRBD1. Germline-derived CDR1 and CDR2 are SGHVS and FNYEAQ. The CDR3 has 15 residues. J lost 4 bases, V lost 4 bases, and 6 bases had no gene match. CDR3 DNA sequence: TGTGCCAGCAGCTCCGCAGGGGGCGCGGGAAACACCATATATTTT. Residues: CASSSAGGAGNTIYF.

The CDR3 DNA is TGTGCCAGTAGTCCCCCCGGGACAGGGGCCTTCTATGGCTACACCTTC. This gives the protein CASSPPGTGAFYGYTF. The chain combines TRBV19 with TRBJ1-2, with 10 positions matching TRBD1. The ends lost 5 bases at V and 4 bases at J; junction bases unmatched: 10. Per the germline V gene, CDR1 is LNHDA and CDR2 is SQIVND (reference sequence). CDR3 size: 16 residues. Supplemented by reference TRBV19 and TRBJ1-2, the full variable domain reads DGGITQSPKYLFRKEGQNVTLSCEQNLNHDAMYWYRQDPGQGLRLIYYSQIVNDFQKGDIAEGYSVSREKKESFPLTVTSAQKNPTAFYLCASSPPGTGAFYGYTFGSGTRLTVV.

The chain uses TRBV7-3 and TRBJ1-6, with D unclear. CDR3 size: 14 residues. The germline V gene encodes CDR1 SGHTA and CDR2 FQGTGA. Trimming removed 6 bases from V and 5 bases from J, with 11 bases in between. The CDR3: CASREATDNSPLHF. The CDR3 DNA follows: TGTGCCAGCAGGGAGGCGACGGATAATTCACCCCTCCACTTT.

The rearrangement links TRBV7-7 to TRBJ2-3, with a possible D match to TRBD2 (6 bases). The germline V gene has CDR1 SSHAT and CDR2 FNYEAQ (reference sequence). V lost 1 base and J 0 bases, leaving 8 bases between the germline ends. CDR3 size: 15 residues. The CDR3 DNA is TGTGCCAGCAGCTTAGGCGGGACTAGCACAGATACGCAGTATTTT. Its translation: CASSLGGTSTDTQYF.

The chain recombines TRBV19 with TRBJ2-5; a possible D gene is TRBD2 (6 bases). The CDR3 extends over 13 amino acids. Germline V gene lookup returns CDR1 LNHDA and CDR2 SQIVND (reference sequence). The ends were cut back, 3 bases at V and 7 bases at J, with 12 bases in the middle. The CDR3 DNA follows: TGTGCCAGTAGTATGGGACCGGAGGGGACCCAGTACTTC. The encoded protein is CASSMGPEGTQYF.

V and J are TRBV29-1 and TRBJ2-2; D gene uncertain. The germline V and J ends were trimmed by 5 bases and 1 base, with 5 bases remaining between them. Germline assignment: CDR1 SQVTM and CDR2 ANQGSEA. The CDR3 length is 12 residues. Written as DNA, the CDR3 is TGCAGCGTTCACGGGAACACCGGGGAGCTGTTTTTT. It is translated as CSVHGNTGELFF.

The rearrangement links TRBV7-9 to TRBJ1-4; D unresolved. The CDR3 totals 16 residues. From germline, CDR1 is SEHNR and CDR2 FQNEAQ (reference sequence). V was trimmed by 5 bases and J by 3 bases, leaving 16 bases between them. CDR3 sequence: CASSPVTPGPNEKLFF. In DNA form, the CDR3 reads TGTGCCAGCAGCCCAGTTACCCCCGGACCTAATGAAAAACTGTTTTTT. The whole variable domain, remainder taken from reference TRBV7-9 and TRBJ1-4, is DTGVSQNPRHKITKRGQNVTFRCDPISEHNRLYWYRQTLGQGPEFLTYFQNEAQLEKSRLLSDRFSAERPKGSFSTLEIQRTEQGDSAMYLCASSPVTPGPNEKLFFGSGTQLSVL.